What follows describes a single T cell receptor (beta chain). These data are taken from a study of blood T cell repertoires in COVID-19. Cohort placement rested on clinical history that participants reported themselves. Germline V gene data show CDR1 as MDHEN and CDR2 as SYDVKM. The length of the CDR3 is 18 residues. Trimming took 7 bases from V and 0 from J; bases not matched to a gene: 13. This table comes from immunoSEQ multiplex PCR, and its TCRdb copy is limited to in-frame clones, with some not included. The sample has under 250,000 clones, approximately 90% seen once; the top ten hold 3% to 3.5%.

The sequence was obtained from a woman younger than 35 in a cohort exposed to, infected with or recovered from COVID-19 (not recorded which). Sequencing input: PBMCs or T cells enriched from blood (not recorded which). The rearrangement joins TRBV28 to TRBJ2-4, with TRBD1 identical over 9 bases. CDR3 sequence: CASNPTGGAPIAKNIQYF. CDR3 sequence (DNA): TGTGCCAGCAACCCTACAGGGGGCGCCCCGATAGCCAAAAACATTCAGTACTTC. The full variable domain, rest sourced from reference TRBV28 and TRBJ2-4, is DVKVTQSSRYLVKRTGEKVFLECVQDMDHENMFWYRQDPGLGLRLIYFSYDVKMKEKGDIPEGYSVSREKKERFSLILESASTNQTSMYLCASNPTGGAPIAKNIQYFGAGTRLSVL.